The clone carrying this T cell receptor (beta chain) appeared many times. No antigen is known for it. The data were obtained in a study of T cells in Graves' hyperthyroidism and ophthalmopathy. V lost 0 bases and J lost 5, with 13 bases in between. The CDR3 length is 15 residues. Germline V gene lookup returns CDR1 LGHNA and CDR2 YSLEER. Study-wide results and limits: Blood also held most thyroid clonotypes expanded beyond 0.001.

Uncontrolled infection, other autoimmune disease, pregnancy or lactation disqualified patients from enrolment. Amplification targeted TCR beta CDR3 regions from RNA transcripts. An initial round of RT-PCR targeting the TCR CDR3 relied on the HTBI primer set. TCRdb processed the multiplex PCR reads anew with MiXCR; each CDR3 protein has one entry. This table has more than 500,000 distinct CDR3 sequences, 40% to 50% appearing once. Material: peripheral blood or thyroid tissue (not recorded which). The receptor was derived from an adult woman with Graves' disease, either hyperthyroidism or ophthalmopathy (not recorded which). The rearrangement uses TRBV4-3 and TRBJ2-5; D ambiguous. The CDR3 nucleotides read TGCGCCAGCAGCCAAGACTTTGTAGGGCGGGAGACCCAGTACTTC. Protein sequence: CASSQDFVGRETQYF.